This T cell receptor (beta chain) derives from a study of blood T cells in healthy people across ages. In this sample, this clonotype turned up a few times. What it binds is not known. Through a sample-barcoded 5' primer and a J-beta primer mix, a second PCR was run for roughly 7 to 12 cycles. Each CDR3 protein gets one entry after TCRdb re-called the 5' RACE reads with MiXCR. The table shows over 1.5 million distinct CDR3 sequences, with 49% occurring only once. The study, taken as a whole, reports: As naive T cell percentage varied, TCR beta diversity correlated strongly with it.

The CDR3 runs 15 residues. In germline, CDR1 is SGHAT, CDR2 FQNNGV. Trimming took 6 bases from V and 3 from J; bases not matched to a gene: 9. This receptor was taken from a woman in her forties in good health. Sequencing input: blood. The chain has TRBV11-2 and TRBJ2-7; TRBD1 matches at 9 bases. The CDR3 coding sequence is TGTGCCAGCAGGTTAAGGGACAGGGCGCTCTACGAGCAGTACTTC. This gives the protein CASRLRDRALYEQYF.